This T cell receptor (beta chain) was sequenced for a study of immune evolution from preneoplasia to lung adenocarcinoma. The study, taken as a whole, reports: T cell clonality was higher in KRAS-mutant than EGFR-mutant or wild-type nodules.

Some clones are missing from TCRdb's copy, which holds only in-frame ones; the method was immunoSEQ multiplex PCR. The table has about 9,500 clones, 90% seen once. Each case's diagnosis was confirmed by two pathologists on H&E. This clone was picked up one time. Its specificity is not known. Germline trimming cut 5 bases from V and 4 bases from J; bases unmatched to any gene: 12. The CDR3 consists of 16 residues. Per the germline V gene, CDR1 is SGHDT and CDR2 is YYEEEE. This rearrangement joins TRBV5-6 to TRBJ1-1; 9 positions match TRBD1. This receptor was identified in a person aged 70 to 85 with invasive lung adenocarcinoma. Sequencing was performed on FFPE invasive lung adenocarcinoma tissue. The CDR3 sequence is CASSKRTGAFSTEAFF. The CDR3 DNA is TGTGCCAGCAGTAAAAGGACAGGGGCTTTTTCCACTGAAGCTTTCTTT. The full variable domain, completed using reference TRBV5-6 and TRBJ1-1, is DAGVTQSPTHLIKTRGQQVTLRCSPKSGHDTVSWYQQALGQGPQFIFQYYEEEERQRGNFPDRFSGHQFPNYSSELNVNALLLGDSALYLCASSKRTGAFSTEAFFGQGTRLTVV.